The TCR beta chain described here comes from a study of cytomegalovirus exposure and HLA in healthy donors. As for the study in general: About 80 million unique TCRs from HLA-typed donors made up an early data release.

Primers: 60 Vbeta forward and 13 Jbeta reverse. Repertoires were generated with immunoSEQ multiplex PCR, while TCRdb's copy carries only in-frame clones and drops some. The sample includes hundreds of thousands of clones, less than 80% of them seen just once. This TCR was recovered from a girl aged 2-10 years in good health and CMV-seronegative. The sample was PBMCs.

The CDR3 protein is CAISSGTSGGYEQYF. The CDR3 nucleotides read TGTGCCATCAGCTCCGGGACTAGCGGGGGGTACGAGCAGTACTTC. The V gene is TRBV10-3, the J gene TRBJ2-7; 15 bases are shared with TRBD2. With V trimmed by 6 bases and J by 4 bases, 4 bases remained unmatched. Germline V gene sequence: CDR1 ENHRY, CDR2 SYGVKD. The CDR3 contains 15 residues.